This TCR beta chain was obtained from a study of cytomegalovirus exposure and HLA in healthy donors (dated by TCRdb to 2016 to 2017). In the study overall: In an earlier analysis of under 750 of the donors, 250 to 350 Gb of sequence data and 120 million or so unique TCR beta sequences from roughly 190 million T cells were reported. An early release that covered about 600 HLA-typed donors contained about 300 gigabases of sequencing data and roughly 84 million unique TCR sequences. Among the roughly 400 genotyped donors, 81% belonged to the genetic ancestry cluster associated with self-reported Caucasian donors. The aim of the study was to test whether cataloging public T cell receptors could identify signatures of past pathogen exposure. The study used immunosequencing to profile the T cell repertoires of 666 subjects and linked those repertoires to cytomegalovirus serostatus. Besides the first cohort of 550 to 750 subjects, a separate validation cohort made up of over 100 different subjects was used. To predict cytomegalovirus infection status, the study combined high-throughput TCR immunosequencing, statistical association of individual TCRs with disease status, and machine learning. In a later analysis, previously published TCR beta repertoires from hundreds of donors were re-analyzed and high-resolution HLA genotyping was added so that TCR occurrence patterns could be studied. In the later analysis, no new phenotypic data were used to find candidate immune exposures; instead, reliance was placed on TCR beta sequences and their occurrence across donors. An earlier analysis of approximately 630 of the donors applied high-throughput TCR beta sequencing to assess whether each TCR beta V gene segment acted as functional or pseudogenic. Donor age, sex, ethnicity and CMV serostatus were collected together with the repertoire data. In a later genetic analysis, genome-wide SNP genotypes for about 55% of the 666 donors were used, and that subset was treated as a discovery cohort. Every repertoire in the discovery cohort had been generated on one and the same sequencing platform. HLA typing covered class I and class II loci at four-digit resolution. The number of donors typed differed by locus, with about 629-630 for A, B, C, DRB1 and DQB1, roughly 550 for DQA1, about 610 for DPA1, and roughly 450 for DPB1. A few DR-DQ haplotypes were treated as single units for association and clustering because of strong linkage in the cohort. Across around 400 genotyped donors of the cohort, an average of roughly 200,000 unique TCR beta nucleotide sequences per donor were sequenced, and 15% to 20% of those sequences were non-productive.

Notes on this clone: Its antigen target is currently unknown. No clone much larger than this one lies a single base away; base qualities are absent.

Results the study describes overall, beyond this receptor: The study listed 164 TCR beta chains as associated with cytomegalovirus. In an earlier analysis of roughly 560 of the donors, most TCR beta V segments were observed in productive rearrangements about 87% or about 30% of the time, broadly matching IMGT annotations. The earlier analysis of approximately 560 of the donors excluded roughly 17 rarely observed V segments, including chromosome 9 orphons, because counts were too low. A further reported finding was that TCR beta sequences accurately predicted the HLA-A and HLA-B alleles for most subjects in the first cohort. An association between a missense DCLRE1C variant and V-gene and J-gene trimming of TCR beta chains was found in a later genetic analysis and replicated in an independent cohort. Compared with the 666-donor mean, donors in an Asian-associated ancestry cluster had fewer N-insertions in productive TCRs, according to a later genetic analysis. Linkage disequilibrium might explain the correlated functional status among segregating V segments, but an unknown experimental factor could not be ruled out. Cytomegalovirus status was reported to be diagnosed by the classifier with high specificity and sensitivity in both the original and validation cohorts. A later analysis found that HLA-associated TCR beta chains were more clonally expanded and had lower generation probabilities than equally common non-associated chains. The only immune exposure information available for the cohort was CMV serostatus. Because the 87-base-pair reads could not distinguish some IMGT-functional V segments, including TRBV6-2 and TRBV6-3, those segments were excluded. HLA typing was unavailable for some donors at each locus, so association tests used only the typed subset. In a later analysis, the rate of TCR association differed among HLA loci, with DRB1 alleles having the most associated TCRs and HLA-C alleles having the fewest. In a later analysis, about 16,000 TCR beta sequences were associated with specific HLA alleles at a false discovery rate of 0.05. A group of highly shared sequence variants was considered likely to be a technical artifact of the sequencing pipeline. Sequencing depth was assumed to be roughly uniform across donors in the presence/absence analyses, though that assumption may not hold. According to a later analysis, most CMV-associated TCR beta chains appeared to be HLA-restricted, and the HLA associations seemed to be driven largely by CMV exposure. The authors suggested that the approach could potentially be generalized to other disease states and immunological phenotypes. According to a later analysis, parvovirus B19, influenza, CMV and Epstein-Barr virus appeared linked to several top co-occurrence clusters. Most TCR sequences were observed very rarely across donors, whereas some public TCRs were present in many individuals. In this cohort, only TCR beta chains were sequenced, and detectable features were limited by the absence of alpha or paired-chain data. In vitro tests confirmed that a few of the cytomegalovirus-associated TCR beta chains recognize cytomegalovirus antigens. Strong co-occurrence of HLA alleles, especially DR and DQ, made assigning TCR associations to individual alleles difficult.

Library preparation used the immunoSEQ multiplex PCR assay. For the multiplex PCR, a mixture combining 60 forward primers for TCR Vbeta segments and 13 reverse primers for TCR Jbeta segments was used. The CDR3 region of rearranged TCR beta genes was amplified from genomic DNA with a multiplex PCR assay. The Illumina HiSeq System was used to sequence the amplified TCR beta libraries as 87-base-pair reads. The study's processing was this. A later analysis tallied around 80 million unique TCR beta chains across the 640 or so repertoires, and some 10 million of those chains were shared by two or more donors. A nearest-neighbor algorithm error-corrected the raw reads and collapsed the reads into unique sequences, merging closely related sequences to remove PCR and sequencing errors. Alignment of CDR3 sequences to IMGT reference sequences was used to assign V, D and J gene segments. For a sequence to be retained, a match of at least six nucleotides to both a V gene segment and a J gene segment was required. Rearrangements were classified as productive when the CDR3 lacked stop codons and remained in frame with V and J, and all other rearrangements were classified as non-productive. CDR3 was defined by IMGT convention, running from the second conserved V-encoded cysteine to the conserved J-encoded phenylalanine. The earlier analysis of 587 of the donors excluded sequences that lacked an unambiguous match to a single V gene segment. An earlier analysis of some 610 of the donors called V segments functional above 56.7% productive rearrangements and segregating when the between-donor standard deviation exceeded 5%. A statistical classification framework was built to diagnose cytomegalovirus status from the catalog of TCR beta chain sequences. A later analysis assigned V and J genes by comparing TCR nucleotide sequences with IMGT/GENE-DB human TR gene sequences. The TCRdist pipeline was used in a later analysis to assign CDR3 sequences and most-parsimonious VDJ recombination scenarios. In a later analysis, every TCR beta chain was defined by the combination of its CDR3 amino acid sequence and its V-gene family, and reads without a unique V-gene family were dropped. In a later analysis, around 600 highly shared, low-generation-probability nucleotide sequences were removed to address suspected cross-contamination and a sequencing artifact. In a later analysis, a clonal expansion index for each public chain was calculated from normalized within-repertoire ranks of inferred template counts. A later analysis computed generation probabilities with a VDJ recombination model fitted to out-of-frame rearrangements, and checked the results against IGoR. In a later analysis, TCR-TCR, TCR-HLA and TCR-CMV co-occurrence was scored with hypergeometric tests, and a repertoire-size bias correction was applied to TCR pairs. False discovery rates were estimated in a later analysis by permuting HLA or CMV assignments 20 times. A later analysis grouped co-occurring TCRs with DBSCAN, adding TCRdist sequence similarity when clustering within HLA-allele-positive subsets. Repertoires with fewer than 30,000 or more than 120,000 public chains, plus five repertoires with anomalous nucleotide sharing, were excluded from co-occurrence clustering. The table was pulled from immuneACCESS by TCRdb, which kept in-frame rearrangements only. Such tables lose some clones; where checked, under half of the loss comes from unresolved V genes, and the rest has no known cause. For V, J and clone size, that table is used; D and trimming come from the DNA. The sample profile shows 200,000 or so clones; 82% of them were found once. Roughly 0.098% of the sample belongs to the ten largest clones.

In total, roughly 670 healthy bone marrow donors made up the cohort. Cohort members were all nominally healthy when sampled, although unrecorded immune exposures were likely present. The donor tested CMV seronegative and was one of the 352 seronegative cohort members. Each donor provided a peripheral blood sample, and peripheral blood mononuclear cells were used for TCR beta sequencing. Genomic DNA was extracted from the blood cell samples with the Qiagen DNeasy Blood Extraction Kit. The CDR3 covers 17 residues, taking in both the cysteine and the phenylalanine. Only CDR3 DNA remains: 51 bases, in frame from the first base. The germline V gene yields SGHTA for CDR1 and FQGTGA for CDR2. V is pared back by 1 base and J by 2 bases, with 18 bases lying between the germline termini.

The specimen was PBMCs. The chain is encoded by TRBV7-3 joined to TRBJ2-7; a tentative D match to TRBD2 spans 6 bases. The clonotype originates from a boy younger than 10 in good health and CMV-seronegative. The DNA sequence is given as TGTGCCAGCAGCTTAAAGGTGGCGGACTATGTACCCTACGAGCAGTACTTC. This is translated as CASSLKVADYVPYEQYF.